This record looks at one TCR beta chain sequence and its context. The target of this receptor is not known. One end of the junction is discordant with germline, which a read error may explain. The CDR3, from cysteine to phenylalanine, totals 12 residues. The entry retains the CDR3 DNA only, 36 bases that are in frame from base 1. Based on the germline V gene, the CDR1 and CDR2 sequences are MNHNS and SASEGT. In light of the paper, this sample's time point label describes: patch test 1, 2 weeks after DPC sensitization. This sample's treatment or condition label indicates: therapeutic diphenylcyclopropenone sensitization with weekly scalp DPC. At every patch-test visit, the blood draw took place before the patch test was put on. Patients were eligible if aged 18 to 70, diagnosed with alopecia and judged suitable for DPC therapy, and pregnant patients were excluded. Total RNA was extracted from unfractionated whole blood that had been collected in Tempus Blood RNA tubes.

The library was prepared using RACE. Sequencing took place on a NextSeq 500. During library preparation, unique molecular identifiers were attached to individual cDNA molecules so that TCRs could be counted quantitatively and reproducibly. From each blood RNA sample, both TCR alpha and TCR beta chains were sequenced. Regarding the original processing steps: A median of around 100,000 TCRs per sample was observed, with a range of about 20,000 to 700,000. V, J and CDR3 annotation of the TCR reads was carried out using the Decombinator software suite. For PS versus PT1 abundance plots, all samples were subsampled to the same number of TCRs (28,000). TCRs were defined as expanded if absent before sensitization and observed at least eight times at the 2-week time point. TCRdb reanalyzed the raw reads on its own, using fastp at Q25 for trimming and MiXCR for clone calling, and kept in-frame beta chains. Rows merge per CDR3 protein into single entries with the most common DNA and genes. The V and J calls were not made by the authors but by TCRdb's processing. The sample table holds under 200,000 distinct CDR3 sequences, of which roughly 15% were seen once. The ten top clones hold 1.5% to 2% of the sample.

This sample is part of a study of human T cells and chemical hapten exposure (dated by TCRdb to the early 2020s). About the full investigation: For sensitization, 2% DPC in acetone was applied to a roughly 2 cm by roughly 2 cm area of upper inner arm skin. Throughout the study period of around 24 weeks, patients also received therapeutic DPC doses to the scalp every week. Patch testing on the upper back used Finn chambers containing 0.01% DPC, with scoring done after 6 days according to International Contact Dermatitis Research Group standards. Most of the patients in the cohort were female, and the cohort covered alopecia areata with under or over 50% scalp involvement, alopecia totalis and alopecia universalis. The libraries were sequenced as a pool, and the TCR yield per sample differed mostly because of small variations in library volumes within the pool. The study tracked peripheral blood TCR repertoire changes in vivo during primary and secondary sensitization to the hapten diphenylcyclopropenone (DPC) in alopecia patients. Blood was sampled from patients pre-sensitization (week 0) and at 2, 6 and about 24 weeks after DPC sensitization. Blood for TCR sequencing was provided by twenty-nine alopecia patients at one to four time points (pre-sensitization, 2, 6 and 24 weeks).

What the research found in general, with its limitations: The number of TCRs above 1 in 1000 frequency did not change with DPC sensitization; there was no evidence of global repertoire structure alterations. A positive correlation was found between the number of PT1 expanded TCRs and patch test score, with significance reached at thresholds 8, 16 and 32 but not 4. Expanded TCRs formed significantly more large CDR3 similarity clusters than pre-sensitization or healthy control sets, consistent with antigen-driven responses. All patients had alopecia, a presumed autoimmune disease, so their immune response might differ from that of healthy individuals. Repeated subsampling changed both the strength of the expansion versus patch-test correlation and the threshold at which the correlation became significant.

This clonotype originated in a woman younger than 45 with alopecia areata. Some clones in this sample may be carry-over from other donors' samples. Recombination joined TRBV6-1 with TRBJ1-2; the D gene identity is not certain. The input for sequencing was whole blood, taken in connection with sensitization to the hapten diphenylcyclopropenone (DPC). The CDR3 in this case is CASSAVSYGYTF. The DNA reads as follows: TGTGCCAGCAGTGCGGTCAGCTATGGCTACACGTTC.